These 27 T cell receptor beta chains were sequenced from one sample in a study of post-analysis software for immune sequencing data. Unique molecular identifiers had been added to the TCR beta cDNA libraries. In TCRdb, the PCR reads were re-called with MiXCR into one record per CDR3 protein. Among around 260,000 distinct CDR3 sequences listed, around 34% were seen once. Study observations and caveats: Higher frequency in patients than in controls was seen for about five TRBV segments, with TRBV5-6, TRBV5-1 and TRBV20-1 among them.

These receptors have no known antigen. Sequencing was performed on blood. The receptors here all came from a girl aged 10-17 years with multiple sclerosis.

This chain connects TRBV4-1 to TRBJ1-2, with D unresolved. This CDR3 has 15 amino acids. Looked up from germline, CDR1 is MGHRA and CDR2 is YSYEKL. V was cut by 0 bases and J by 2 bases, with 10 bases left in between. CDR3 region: CASSQEVADNYGYTF. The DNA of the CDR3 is TGCGCCAGCAGCCAAGAGGTGGCCGACAACTATGGCTACACCTTC.

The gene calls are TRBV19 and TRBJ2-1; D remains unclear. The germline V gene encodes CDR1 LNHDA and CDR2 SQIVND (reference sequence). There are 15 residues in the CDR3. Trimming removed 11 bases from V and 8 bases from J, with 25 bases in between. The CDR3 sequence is CASQERNGPVHEQFF. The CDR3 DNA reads TGTGCCTCCCAGGAGAGGAACGGACCGGTCCATGAGCAGTTCTTC. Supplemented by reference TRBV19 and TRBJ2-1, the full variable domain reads DGGITQSPKYLFRKEGQNVTLSCEQNLNHDAMYWYRQDPGQGLRLIYYSQIVNDFQKGDIAEGYSVSREKKESFPLTVTSAQKNPTAFYLCASQERNGPVHEQFFGPGTRLTVL.

The chain's CDR3 is CASSPDRGHYEQYF. In nucleotides, the CDR3 is TGTGCCAGCAGCCCGGACAGGGGGCACTACGAGCAGTACTTC. The chain employs TRBV3-1 and TRBJ2-7; the match to TRBD1 covers 11 bases. There are 14 residues in the CDR3. Germline V lookup: CDR1 LGHDT, CDR2 YNNKEL (reference sequence). V gave up 4 bases and J gave up 3 bases; unmatched junction bases: 2.

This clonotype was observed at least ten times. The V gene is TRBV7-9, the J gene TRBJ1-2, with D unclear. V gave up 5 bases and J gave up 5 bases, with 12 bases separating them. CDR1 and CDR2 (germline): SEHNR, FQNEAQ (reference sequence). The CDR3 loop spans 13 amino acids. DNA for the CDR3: TGTGCCAGCAGCGGTCTAGGACCTTATGGCTACACCTTC. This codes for CASSGLGPYGYTF.

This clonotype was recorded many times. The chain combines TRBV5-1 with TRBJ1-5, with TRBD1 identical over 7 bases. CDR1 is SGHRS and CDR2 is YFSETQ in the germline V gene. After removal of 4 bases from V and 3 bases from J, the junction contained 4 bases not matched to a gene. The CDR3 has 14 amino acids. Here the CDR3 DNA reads TGCGCCAGCAGCCGCGGGACAGACAATCAGCCCCAGCATTTT. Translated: CASSRGTDNQPQHF.

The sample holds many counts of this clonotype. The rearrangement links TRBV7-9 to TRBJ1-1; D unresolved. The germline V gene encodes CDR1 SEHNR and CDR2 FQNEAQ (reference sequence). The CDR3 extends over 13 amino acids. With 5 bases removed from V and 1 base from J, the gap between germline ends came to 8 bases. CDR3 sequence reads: CASSEPANTEAFF. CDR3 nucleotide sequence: TGTGCCAGCAGCGAACCGGCGAACACTGAAGCTTTCTTT.

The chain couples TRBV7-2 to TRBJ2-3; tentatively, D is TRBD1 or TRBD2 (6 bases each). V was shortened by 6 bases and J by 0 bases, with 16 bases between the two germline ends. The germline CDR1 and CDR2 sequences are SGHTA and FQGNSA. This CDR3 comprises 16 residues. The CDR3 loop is CASSRLGGSSTDTQYF. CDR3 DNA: TGTGCCAGCAGTCGACTAGGGGGGTCTAGCACAGATACGCAGTATTTT.

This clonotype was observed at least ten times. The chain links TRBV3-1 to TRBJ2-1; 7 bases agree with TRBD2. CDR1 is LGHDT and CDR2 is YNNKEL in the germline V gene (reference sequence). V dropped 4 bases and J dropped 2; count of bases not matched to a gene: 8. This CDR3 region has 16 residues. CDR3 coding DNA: TGTGCCAGCAGCCGTTCGGGCGGGAGAACCTACAATGAGCAGTTCTTC. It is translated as CASSRSGGRTYNEQFF.

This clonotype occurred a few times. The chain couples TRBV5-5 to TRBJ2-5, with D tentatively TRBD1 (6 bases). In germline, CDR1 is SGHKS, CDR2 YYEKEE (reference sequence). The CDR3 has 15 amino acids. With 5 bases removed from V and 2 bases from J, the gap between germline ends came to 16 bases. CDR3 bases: TGTGCCAGCAGTTTTCTATCAGGGGCGCAAGAGACCCAGTACTTC. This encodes CASSFLSGAQETQYF.

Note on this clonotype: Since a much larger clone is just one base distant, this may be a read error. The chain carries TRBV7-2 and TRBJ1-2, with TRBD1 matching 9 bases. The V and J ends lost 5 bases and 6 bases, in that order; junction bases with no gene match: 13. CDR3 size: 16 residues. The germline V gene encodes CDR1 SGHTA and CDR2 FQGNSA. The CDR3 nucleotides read TGTGCCAGCAGCGACTCCGGGACAGGGAGCGGCGATGGCTACACCTTC. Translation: CASSDSGTGSGDGYTF. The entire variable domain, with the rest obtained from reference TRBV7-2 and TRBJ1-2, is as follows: GAGVSQSPSNKVTEKGKDVELRCDPISGHTALYWYRQSLGQGLEFLIYFQGNSAPDKSGLPSDRFSAERTGGSVSTLTIQRTQQEDSAVYLCASSDSGTGSGDGYTFGSGTRLTVV.

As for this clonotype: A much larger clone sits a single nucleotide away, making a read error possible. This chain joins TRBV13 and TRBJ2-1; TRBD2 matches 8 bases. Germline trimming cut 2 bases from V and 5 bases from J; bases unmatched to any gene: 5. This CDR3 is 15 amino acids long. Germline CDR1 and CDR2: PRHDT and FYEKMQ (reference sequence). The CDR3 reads CASSLRSGIDNEQFF. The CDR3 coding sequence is TGTGCCAGCAGCTTACGTAGCGGGATAGACAATGAGCAGTTCTTC.

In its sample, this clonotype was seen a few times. The chain's CDR3 is CASSLGQLSSYEQYF. In DNA, the CDR3 is TGTGCCAGCAGTCTCGGACAGCTAAGTTCCTACGAGCAGTACTTC. The chain has TRBV12-3 or TRBV12-4 and TRBJ2-7; tentatively, D is TRBD1 (6 bases). V lost 5 bases, J lost 1 base, and 15 bases lay in between. The CDR3 contains 15 residues.

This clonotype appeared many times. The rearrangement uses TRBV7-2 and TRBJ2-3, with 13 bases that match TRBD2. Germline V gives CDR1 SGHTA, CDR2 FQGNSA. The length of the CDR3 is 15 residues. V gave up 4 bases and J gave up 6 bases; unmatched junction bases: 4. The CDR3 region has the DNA TGTGCCAGCAGCTCGGGACTAGCGGGATTGGATACGCAGTATTTT. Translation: CASSSGLAGLDTQYF.

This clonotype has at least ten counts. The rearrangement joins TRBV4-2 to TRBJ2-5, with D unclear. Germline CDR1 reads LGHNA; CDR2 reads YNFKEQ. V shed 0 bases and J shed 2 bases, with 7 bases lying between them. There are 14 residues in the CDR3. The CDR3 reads CASSQDRGQETQYF. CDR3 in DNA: TGTGCCAGCAGCCAAGATCGTGGGCAAGAGACCCAGTACTTC.

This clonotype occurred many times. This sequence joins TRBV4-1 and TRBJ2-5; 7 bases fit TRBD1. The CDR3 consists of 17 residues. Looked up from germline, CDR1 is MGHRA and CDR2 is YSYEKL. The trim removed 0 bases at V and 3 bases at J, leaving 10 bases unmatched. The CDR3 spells CASSQDLPGTVKETQYF. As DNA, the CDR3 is TGCGCCAGCAGCCAAGATCTCCCGGGGACAGTGAAAGAGACCCAGTACTTC.

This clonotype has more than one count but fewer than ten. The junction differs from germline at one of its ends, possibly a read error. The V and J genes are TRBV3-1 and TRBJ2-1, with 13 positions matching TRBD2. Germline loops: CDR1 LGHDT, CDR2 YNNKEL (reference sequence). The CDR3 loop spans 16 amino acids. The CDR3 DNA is TGTGCCAACAGCCCAGGACTAGCGGGAGTTGAGGGTGAGCAGTTCTTC. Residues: CANSPGLAGVEGEQFF.

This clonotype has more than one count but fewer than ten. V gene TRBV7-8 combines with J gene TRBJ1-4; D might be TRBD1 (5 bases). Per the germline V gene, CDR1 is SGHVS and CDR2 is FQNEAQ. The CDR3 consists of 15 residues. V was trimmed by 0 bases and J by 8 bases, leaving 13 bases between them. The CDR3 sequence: CASSLAWAGTEKLFF. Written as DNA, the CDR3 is TGTGCCAGCAGCTTAGCGTGGGCAGGGACCGAAAAACTGTTTTTT. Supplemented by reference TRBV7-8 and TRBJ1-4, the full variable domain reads GAGVSQSPRYKVAKRGQDVALRCDPISGHVSLFWYQQALGQGPEFLTYFQNEAQLDKSGLPSDRFFAERPEGSVSTLKIQRTQQEDSAVYLCASSLAWAGTEKLFFGSGTQLSVL.

The CDR3 loop reads CSVTSGSSYNEQFF. The DNA for the CDR3 is TGCAGCGTCACTAGCGGGAGCTCCTACAATGAGCAGTTCTTC. The chain is built from TRBV29-1 and TRBJ2-1, with 11 positions matching TRBD2. The CDR3 has 14 residues. Trimming took 6 bases from V and 0 from J; bases not matched to a gene: 1. Germline CDR1 SQVTM, CDR2 ANQGSEA.

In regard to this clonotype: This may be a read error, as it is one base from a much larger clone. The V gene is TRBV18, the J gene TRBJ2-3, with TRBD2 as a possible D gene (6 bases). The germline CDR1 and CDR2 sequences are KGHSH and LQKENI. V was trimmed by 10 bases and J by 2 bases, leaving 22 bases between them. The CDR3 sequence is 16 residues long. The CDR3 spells CATATPGLAPTDTQYF. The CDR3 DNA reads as TGTGCCACCGCCACTCCCGGGCTAGCGCCCACAGATACGCAGTATTTT.

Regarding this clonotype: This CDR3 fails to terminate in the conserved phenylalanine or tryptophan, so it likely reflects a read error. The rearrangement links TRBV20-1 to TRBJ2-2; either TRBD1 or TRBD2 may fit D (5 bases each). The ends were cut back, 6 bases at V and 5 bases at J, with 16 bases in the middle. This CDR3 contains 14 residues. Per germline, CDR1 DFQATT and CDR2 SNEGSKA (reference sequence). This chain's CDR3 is CSAGPGTDTGELFC. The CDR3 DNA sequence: TGCAGTGCAGGACCCGGGACGGATACCGGGGAGCTGTTTTGT.

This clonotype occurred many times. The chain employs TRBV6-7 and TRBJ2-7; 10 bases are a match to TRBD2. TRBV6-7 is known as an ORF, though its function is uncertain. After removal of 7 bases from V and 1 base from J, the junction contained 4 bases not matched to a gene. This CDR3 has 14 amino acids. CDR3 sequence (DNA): TGTGCCAGCAACCCTAGCGGGGGATCCTACGAGCAGTACTTC. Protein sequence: CASNPSGGSYEQYF.

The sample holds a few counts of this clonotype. The CDR3 is CASRAVGYNEQFF. DNA for the CDR3: TGTGCCAGCAGAGCGGTGGGCTACAATGAGCAGTTCTTC. This chain joins TRBV2 and TRBJ2-1; weak D call: TRBD2 (5 bases). Germline V CDR1 and CDR2: SNHLY, FYNNEI. Trimming removed 6 bases from V and 3 bases from J, with 9 bases in between. CDR3 length equals 13 residues.

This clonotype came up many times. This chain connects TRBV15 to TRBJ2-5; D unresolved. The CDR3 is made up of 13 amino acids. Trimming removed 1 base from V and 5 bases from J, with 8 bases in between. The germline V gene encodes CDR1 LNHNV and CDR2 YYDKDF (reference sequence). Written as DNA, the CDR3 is TGTGCCACCAGCAGAGCCCCCTCCGAGACCCAGTACTTC. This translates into CATSRAPSETQYF. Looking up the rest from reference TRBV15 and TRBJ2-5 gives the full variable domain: DAMVIQNPRYQVTQFGKPVTLSCSQTLNHNVMYWYQQKSSQAPKLLFHYYDKDFNNEADTPDNFQSRRPNTSFCFLDIRSPGLGDTAMYLCATSRAPSETQYFGPGTRLLVL.

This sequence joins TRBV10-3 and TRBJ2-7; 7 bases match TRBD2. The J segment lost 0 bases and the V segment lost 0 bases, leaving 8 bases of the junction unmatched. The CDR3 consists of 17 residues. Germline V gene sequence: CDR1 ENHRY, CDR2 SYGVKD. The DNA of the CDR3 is TGTGCCATCAGTGAGTCGGGGATGGGGGACTACTCCTACGAGCAGTACTTC. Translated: CAISESGMGDYSYEQYF.

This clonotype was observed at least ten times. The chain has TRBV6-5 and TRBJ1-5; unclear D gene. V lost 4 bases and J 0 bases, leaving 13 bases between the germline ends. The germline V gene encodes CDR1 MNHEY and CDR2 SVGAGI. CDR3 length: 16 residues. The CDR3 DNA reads TGTGCCAGCAGTTTAGGAGGACGGTATAGCAATCAGCCCCAGCATTTT. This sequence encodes CASSLGGRYSNQPQHF.

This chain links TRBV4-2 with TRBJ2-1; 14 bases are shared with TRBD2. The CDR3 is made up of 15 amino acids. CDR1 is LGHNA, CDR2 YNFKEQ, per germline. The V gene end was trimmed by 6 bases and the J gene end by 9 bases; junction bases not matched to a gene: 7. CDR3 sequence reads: CASRRGLAGDGEQFF. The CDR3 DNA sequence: TGTGCCAGCAGGCGGGGACTAGCGGGGGACGGTGAGCAGTTCTTC.

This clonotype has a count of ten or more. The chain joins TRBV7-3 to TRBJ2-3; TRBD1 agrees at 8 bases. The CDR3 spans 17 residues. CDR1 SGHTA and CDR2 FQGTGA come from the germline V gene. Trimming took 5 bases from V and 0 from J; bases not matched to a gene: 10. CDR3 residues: CASSPGTGMTSTDTQYF. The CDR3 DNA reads TGTGCCAGCAGCCCTGGGACAGGAATGACTAGCACAGATACGCAGTATTTT.